The entry below gives a single T cell receptor beta chain sequence along with its context. The antigen is unknown. Germline V CDR1 and CDR2: KGHSH, LQKENI. Unmatched junction bases numbered 4, after V lost 3 bases and J lost 1 base. This CDR3 is built from 16 residues. These data originate in a study of cytomegalovirus exposure and HLA in healthy donors. Study observations and caveats: Analysis was performed later, and it showed HLA-associated TCR beta chains to be more clonally expanded than equally common others.

Vbeta (60) and Jbeta (13) primers were used in the PCR. Clones were read by immunoSEQ multiplex PCR, and TCRdb kept only the in-frame ones, dropping some. Among approximately 110,000 clones, roughly 80% were seen once, and the ten largest hold around 23%. The TCR originated in a man aged 25 to 40 in good health and CMV-seropositive. V usage is TRBV18 and J usage is TRBJ2-2, with 8 bases lining up with TRBD1. The sequenced material came from PBMCs. CDR3 sequence: CASSPPGTGNTGELFF. The CDR3 DNA reads as TGTGCCAGCTCACCCCCGGGGACAGGGAACACCGGGGAGCTGTTTTTT.